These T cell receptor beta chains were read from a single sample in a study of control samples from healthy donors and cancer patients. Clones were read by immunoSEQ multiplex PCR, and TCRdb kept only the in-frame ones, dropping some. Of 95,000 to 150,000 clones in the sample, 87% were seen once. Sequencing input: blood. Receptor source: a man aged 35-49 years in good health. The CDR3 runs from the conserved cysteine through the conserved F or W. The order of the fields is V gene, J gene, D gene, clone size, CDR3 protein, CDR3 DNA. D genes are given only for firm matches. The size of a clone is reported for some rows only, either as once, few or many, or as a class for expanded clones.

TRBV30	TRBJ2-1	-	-	CAWSVGLTTNEQFF	TGTGCCTGGAGTGTTGGGCTAACGACCAATGAGCAGTTCTTC
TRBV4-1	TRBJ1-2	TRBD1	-	CASSQSEGQGNYGYTF	TGCGCCAGCAGCCAAAGTGAGGGACAGGGGAACTATGGCTACACCTTC
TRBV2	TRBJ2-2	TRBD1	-	CASSPPGQGVFSGELFF	TGTGCCAGCAGTCCCCCCGGACAGGGAGTCTTTTCCGGGGAGCTGTTTTTT
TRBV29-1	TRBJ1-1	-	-	CSVEDLWGVETEAFF	TGCAGCGTTGAAGATCTTTGGGGGGTGGAAACTGAAGCTTTCTTT
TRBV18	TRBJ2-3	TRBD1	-	CASSPLDRKTDTQYF	TGTGCCAGCTCACCATTGGACAGGAAGACAGATACGCAGTATTTT
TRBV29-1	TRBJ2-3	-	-	CSVARLGEDTQYF	TGCAGCGTTGCGAGGCTCGGTGAAGATACGCAGTATTTT
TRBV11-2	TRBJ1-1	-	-	CASSGRWNTEAFF	TGTGCCAGCAGCGGGAGGTGGAACACTGAAGCTTTCTTT
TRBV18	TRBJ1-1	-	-	CASSPRRQENTEAFF	TGTGCCAGCTCACCACGAAGACAGGAGAACACTGAAGCTTTCTTT
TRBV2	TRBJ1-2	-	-	CASSEELSGYTF	TGTGCCAGCAGTGAAGAACTGAGCGGCTACACCTTC
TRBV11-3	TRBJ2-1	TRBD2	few	CASSLVGLAGYNEQFF	TGTGCCAGCAGCTTAGTTGGACTAGCGGGGTACAATGAGCAGTTCTTC
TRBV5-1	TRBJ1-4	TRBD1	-	CASSLTGVNEKLFF	TGCGCCAGCAGCCTCACAGGGGTTAATGAAAAACTGTTTTTT
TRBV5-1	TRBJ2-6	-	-	CASSLGANVLTF	TGCGCCAGCAGCTTAGGGGCCAACGTCCTGACTTTC
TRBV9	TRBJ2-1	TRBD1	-	CASSVADRTNEQFF	TGTGCCAGCAGCGTCGCGGACAGGACTAATGAGCAGTTCTTC
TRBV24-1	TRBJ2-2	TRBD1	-	CATSDRGQGGTGELFF	TGTGCCACCAGTGACCGCGGACAGGGCGGCACCGGGGAGCTGTTTTTT
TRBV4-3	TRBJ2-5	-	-	CASSQDHLAETQYF	TGCGCCAGCAGCCAAGATCACCTGGCAGAGACCCAGTACTTC
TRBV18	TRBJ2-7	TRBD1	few	CASSRGTGDHEQYF	TGTGCCAGCTCACGCGGGACAGGGGACCACGAGCAGTACTTC
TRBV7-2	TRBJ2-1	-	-	CASRTQGYEQFF	TGTGCCAGCAGGACACAGGGTTATGAGCAGTTCTTC
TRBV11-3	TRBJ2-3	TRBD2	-	CASSLGSGGADTQYF	TGTGCCAGCAGCTTAGGGAGCGGGGGGGCAGATACGCAGTATTTT
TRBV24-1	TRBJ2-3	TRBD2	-	CATGLAGGQVADTQYF	TGTGCCACGGGACTAGCGGGGGGGCAAGTGGCAGATACGCAGTATTTT
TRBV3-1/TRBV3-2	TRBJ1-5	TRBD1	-	CASSGGRFWTGGQPQHF	TGTGCTTCCTCGGGGGGACGGTTTTGGACAGGGGGTCAGCCCCAGCATTTT
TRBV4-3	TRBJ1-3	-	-	CASSQMDGSGNTIYF	TGCGCCAGCAGCCAAATGGACGGCTCTGGAAACACCATATATTTT
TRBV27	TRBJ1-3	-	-	CASNSSAGGRGNTIYF	TGTGCCAGCAACTCGTCGGCGGGGGGGAGAGGAAACACCATATATTTT
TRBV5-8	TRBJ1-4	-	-	CASSFPNKGKLFF	TGTGCCAGCAGCTTTCCAAACAAGGGAAAACTGTTTTTT
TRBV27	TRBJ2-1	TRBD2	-	CASSYRRGGGYNEQFF	TGTGCCAGCAGTTACAGGCGGGGGGGCGGGTACAATGAGCAGTTCTTC
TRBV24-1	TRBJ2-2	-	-	CATSDFKSGAGELFF	TGTGCCACCAGTGATTTCAAATCAGGGGCTGGGGAGCTGTTTTTT
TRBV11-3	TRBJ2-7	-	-	CASSLARGNYEQYF	TGTGCCAGCAGCTTAGCCCGGGGAAACTACGAGCAGTACTTC
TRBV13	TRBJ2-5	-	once	CASSYTGNQETQYF	TGTGCCAGCAGCTATACAGGGAATCAAGAGACCCAGTACTTC
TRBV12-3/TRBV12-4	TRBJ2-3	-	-	CASSLGGNTQYF	TGTGCCAGCAGCCTGGGGGGAAATACGCAGTATTTT
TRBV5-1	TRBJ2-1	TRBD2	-	CASSSFWRGGLDNEQFF	TGCGCCAGCAGCTCCTTCTGGCGGGGGGGCCTAGACAATGAGCAGTTCTTC
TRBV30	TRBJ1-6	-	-	CAWSVQRGLGNSPLHF	TGTGCCTGGAGTGTACAGAGGGGACTAGGGAATTCACCCCTCCACTTT
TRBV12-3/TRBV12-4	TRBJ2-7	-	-	CASSLTGPGEQYF	TGTGCCAGCAGTTTAACCGGACCCGGCGAGCAGTACTTC
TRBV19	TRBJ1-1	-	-	CASSIRGEKEAFF	TGTGCCAGTAGTATTAGGGGCGAGAAGGAGGCTTTCTTT
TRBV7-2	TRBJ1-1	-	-	CASSRGTNTEAFF	TGTGCCAGCAGCCGAGGGACGAACACTGAAGCTTTCTTT
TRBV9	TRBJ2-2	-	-	CASSEQGYTGELFF	TGTGCCAGCTCCGAGCAGGGCTACACCGGGGAGCTGTTTTTT
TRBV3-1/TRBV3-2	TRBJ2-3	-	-	CASSLSLTGTDTQYF	TGTGCCAGCAGCCTTTCCTTAACCGGCACAGATACGCAGTATTTT
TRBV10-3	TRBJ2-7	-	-	CAISESERGSYEQYF	TGTGCCATCAGTGAGTCGGAACGGGGTTCCTACGAGCAGTACTTC
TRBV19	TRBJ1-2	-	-	CASRITTNYGYTF	TGTGCCAGTAGGATCACCACTAACTATGGCTACACCTTC
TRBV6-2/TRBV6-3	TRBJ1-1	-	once	CASSLLAPYGIGNTEAFF	TGTGCCAGCAGTTTGTTGGCCCCCTACGGGATAGGGAACACTGAAGCTTTCTTT
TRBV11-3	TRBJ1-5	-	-	CASSLGSHQPQHF	TGTGCCAGCAGCTTAGGATCCCATCAGCCCCAGCATTTT
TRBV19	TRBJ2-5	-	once	CASSIGGRWETQYF	TGTGCCAGTAGTATCGGGGGGCGCTGGGAGACCCAGTACTTC
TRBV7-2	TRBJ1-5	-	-	CASSFWGASNQPQHF	TGTGCCAGCAGCTTCTGGGGGGCCAGCAATCAGCCCCAGCATTTT
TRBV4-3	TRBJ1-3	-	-	CASSQSRRVHTIYF	TGCGCCAGCAGCCAATCCCGCAGGGTACACACCATATATTTT
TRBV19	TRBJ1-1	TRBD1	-	CASSSIAGGRGTEAFF	TGTGCCAGTAGCTCAATTGCAGGGGGCCGAGGGACTGAAGCTTTCTTT
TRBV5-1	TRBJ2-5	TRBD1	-	CASSLGQGVWETQYF	TGCGCCAGCAGCTTGGGACAGGGGGTATGGGAGACCCAGTACTTC
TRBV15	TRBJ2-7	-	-	CATSSPLHGSNEQYF	TGTGCCACCAGCAGTCCCCTTCACGGGTCAAACGAGCAGTACTTC
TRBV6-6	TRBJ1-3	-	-	CASSSSQTRGDTIYF	TGTGCCAGCAGTTCCAGCCAGACCCGGGGGGACACCATATATTTT
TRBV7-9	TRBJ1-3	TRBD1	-	CASSLGQGSYSGNTIYF	TGTGCCAGCAGCTTGGGACAGGGATCTTACTCTGGAAACACCATATATTTT
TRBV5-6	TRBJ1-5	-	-	CASSGAGTSNQPQHF	TGTGCCAGCAGCGGTGCCGGGACCAGCAATCAGCCCCAGCATTTT
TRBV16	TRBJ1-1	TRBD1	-	CASSRQGYTEAFF	TGTGCCAGCAGCCGACAGGGTTATACTGAAGCTTTCTTT
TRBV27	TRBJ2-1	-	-	CASSRGGNNEQFF	TGTGCCAGCAGCCGTGGAGGAAACAATGAGCAGTTCTTC